The clone carrying this T cell receptor (beta chain) was recorded many times. The antigen is not known. The V end was cut by 5 bases, the J end by 12 bases, with 22 bases between. CDR1 is SGHAT and CDR2 is FQNNGV in the germline V gene. The CDR3 contains 14 residues. This sample stems from a study of human T cells and chemical hapten exposure. Study as a whole: 2% DPC applied to a 2 cm by 2 cm arm area sensitized donors.

Individual cDNA molecules had unique molecular identifiers attached to them by the library. TCRdb re-called the RACE reads with MiXCR, one entry per CDR3 protein. The profile shows some 340,000 distinct CDR3 sequences, 5.5% to 8% of them singletons. Time point specified: patch test 1, 2 weeks after DPC sensitization. Treatment reported: therapeutic diphenylcyclopropenone sensitization with weekly scalp DPC. Findings and limits, study-wide: Higher patch test scores went with higher counts of PT1 expanded TCRs. No alteration of TCRs above 1 in 1000 frequency was seen with DPC sensitization.

The source of this sequence is a woman under 30 with alopecia areata. Some clones in this sample may be carry-over from other donors' samples. The chain has TRBV11-2 and TRBJ1-1; weak D call: TRBD1 (5 bases). The sequences come from whole blood, collected in connection with sensitization to the hapten diphenylcyclopropenone (DPC). Here the CDR3 reads CASSHFRDSLRPFF. CDR3 coding DNA: TGTGCCAGCAGCCATTTCCGGGACTCCCTCCGCCCTTTCTTT.